These 9 T cell receptor beta chains share one sample of origin, sequenced in a study of human T cells and chemical hapten exposure. Via MiXCR, TCRdb re-called the RACE reads, giving one row per CDR3 protein. This sample has a few hundred thousand distinct CDR3 sequences, with about 5% found just once. Time point reported: pre-sensitization, week 0. Documented treatment: therapeutic diphenylcyclopropenone sensitization with weekly scalp DPC. This material consisted of whole blood, taken in connection with sensitization to the hapten diphenylcyclopropenone (DPC). Receptor source: a woman under 30 with alopecia areata. Some clones in this sample may be carry-over from other donors' samples.

This clonotype has at least ten counts. V gene TRBV19 combines with J gene TRBJ2-3; 8 bases match TRBD1. The CDR3 is 16 residues long. V shed 5 bases and J 4 bases; nucleotides not matched to a gene: 11. Germline V CDR1 and CDR2: LNHDA, SQIVND (reference sequence). The CDR3 reads CASSRTTGVGADTQYF. CDR3 DNA sequence: TGTGCCAGTAGTCGAACGACAGGGGTTGGTGCAGATACGCAGTATTTT.

This clonotype was counted between two and nine times. J is TRBJ2-1 and V is TRBV5-5; no clear D. Looked up from germline, CDR1 is SGHKS and CDR2 is YYEKEE (reference sequence). With 7 bases removed from V and 8 bases from J, the gap between germline ends came to 22 bases. The CDR3 runs 15 residues. CDR3 loop: CASEWIERRVDEQFF. CDR3 nucleotide sequence: TGTGCCAGCGAGTGGATCGAACGTAGGGTCGATGAGCAGTTCTTC.

This clonotype was counted at least ten times. The chain couples TRBV7-9 to TRBJ2-4; the D gene is possibly TRBD2 (7 bases). The germline CDR1 and CDR2 sequences are SEHNR and FQNEAQ (reference sequence). V was shortened by 5 bases and J by 10 bases, with 15 bases between the two germline ends. The CDR3 is 13 amino acids. Here the CDR3 reads CASSPGAGDIQYF. The CDR3 DNA is TGTGCCAGCAGCCCAGGGGCGGGGGATATTCAGTACTTC. The variable domain in full, completed from reference TRBV7-9 and TRBJ2-4, reads DTGVSQNPRHKITKRGQNVTFRCDPISEHNRLYWYRQTLGQGPEFLTYFQNEAQLEKSRLLSDRFSAERPKGSFSTLEIQRTEQGDSAMYLCASSPGAGDIQYFGAGTRLSVL.

This clonotype came up many times. This chain joins TRBV28 and TRBJ2-7, with D possibly being TRBD1 (5 bases). V lost 6 bases and J 4 bases, leaving 10 bases between the germline ends. CDR1 and CDR2 (germline): MDHEN, SYDVKM. CDR3 length equals 12 residues. CDR3 nucleotide sequence: TGTGCCAGCAGCACACCAGGGTACGAGCAGTACTTC. Residues: CASSTPGYEQYF.

This clonotype was counted many times. The chain links TRBV27 to TRBJ1-4; D remains ambiguous. Germline lookup yields CDR1 MNHEY and CDR2 SMNVEV (reference sequence). The CDR3 extends over 14 amino acids. The V gene lost 6 bases and the J gene lost 3 bases, with 11 bases spanning the gap. The DNA for the CDR3 is TGTGCCAGCAGGACCAGGTCGTCTAATGAAAAACTGTTTTTT. Amino acid sequence: CASRTRSSNEKLFF.

In this sample, this clonotype turned up many times. CDR3 sequence (DNA): TGCGCCAGCAGCCTTATGGCAGCGGGGGGACAAGAGACCCAGTACTTC. It encodes CASSLMAAGGQETQYF. This chain uses TRBV4-1 with TRBJ2-5, with 9 positions matching TRBD2. The length of the CDR3 is 16 residues. Germline values: CDR1 MGHRA, CDR2 YSYEKL. J gave up 2 bases and V 4 bases, and 8 bases lay outside the gene matches.

In this sample, this clonotype turned up many times. The rearrangement uses TRBV7-9 and TRBJ1-1; D uncertain. The CDR3 has 14 residues. Germline loops: CDR1 SEHNR, CDR2 FQNEAQ (reference sequence). V was cut by 5 bases and J by 3 bases, with 13 bases left in between. Here the CDR3 DNA reads TGTGCCAGCAGCCCTTATACGTACGACACTGAAGCTTTCTTT. This codes for CASSPYTYDTEAFF.

This clonotype was seen a handful of times. The CDR3 nucleotides are TGTGCCAGCAGTTCCCCAGCTCCTTACTATGGCTACACCTTC. Translation: CASSSPAPYYGYTF. The genes are TRBV12-3 or TRBV12-4 and TRBJ1-2; the D is unclear. Trimming left V 4 bases short and J 3 bases short, with 12 bases between. There are 14 residues in the CDR3.

Ten or more counts support this clonotype. CDR3 sequence (DNA): TGTGCCAGCCAAGGACTAGCGGGGGGGCCTCAGTCAGATACGCAGTATTTT. Amino acid sequence: CASQGLAGGPQSDTQYF. The chain links TRBV6-2 or TRBV6-3 to TRBJ2-3; 15 bases agree with TRBD2. The CDR3 spans 17 residues. The J segment lost 4 bases and the V segment lost 8 bases, leaving 10 bases of the junction unmatched. Germline CDR1 and CDR2: MNHEY and SVGEGT.